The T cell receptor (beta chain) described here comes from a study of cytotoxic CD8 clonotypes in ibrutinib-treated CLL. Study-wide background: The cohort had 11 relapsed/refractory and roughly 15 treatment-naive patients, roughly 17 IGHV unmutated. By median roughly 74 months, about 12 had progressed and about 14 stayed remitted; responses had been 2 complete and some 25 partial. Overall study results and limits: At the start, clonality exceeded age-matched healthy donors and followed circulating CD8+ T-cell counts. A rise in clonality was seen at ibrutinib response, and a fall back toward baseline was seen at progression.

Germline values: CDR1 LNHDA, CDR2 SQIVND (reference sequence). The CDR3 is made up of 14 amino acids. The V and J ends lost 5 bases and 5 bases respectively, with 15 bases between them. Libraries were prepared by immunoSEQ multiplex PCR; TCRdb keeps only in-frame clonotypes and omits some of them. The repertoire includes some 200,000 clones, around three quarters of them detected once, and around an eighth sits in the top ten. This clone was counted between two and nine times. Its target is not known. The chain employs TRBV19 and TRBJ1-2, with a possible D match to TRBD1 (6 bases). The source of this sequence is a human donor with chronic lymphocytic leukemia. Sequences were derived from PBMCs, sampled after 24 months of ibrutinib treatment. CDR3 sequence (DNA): TGTGCCAGTAGTGCCACAGGGTACCCATATGGCTACACCTTC. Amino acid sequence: CASSATGYPYGYTF.